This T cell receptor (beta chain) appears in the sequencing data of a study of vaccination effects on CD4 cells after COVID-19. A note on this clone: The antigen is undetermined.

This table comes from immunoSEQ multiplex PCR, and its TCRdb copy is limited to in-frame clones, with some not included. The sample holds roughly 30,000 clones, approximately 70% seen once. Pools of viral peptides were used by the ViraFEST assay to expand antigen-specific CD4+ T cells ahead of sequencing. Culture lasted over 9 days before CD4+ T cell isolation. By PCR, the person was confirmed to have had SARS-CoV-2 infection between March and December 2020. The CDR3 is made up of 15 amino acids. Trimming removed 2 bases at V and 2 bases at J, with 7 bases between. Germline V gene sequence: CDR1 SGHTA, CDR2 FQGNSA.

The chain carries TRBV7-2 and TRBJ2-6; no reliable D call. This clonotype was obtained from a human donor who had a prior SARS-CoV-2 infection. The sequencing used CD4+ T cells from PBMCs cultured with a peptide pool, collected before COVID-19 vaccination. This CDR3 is CASSLSAAGANVLTF. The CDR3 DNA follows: TGTGCCAGCAGCTTATCGGCAGCTGGGGCCAACGTCCTGACTTTC.